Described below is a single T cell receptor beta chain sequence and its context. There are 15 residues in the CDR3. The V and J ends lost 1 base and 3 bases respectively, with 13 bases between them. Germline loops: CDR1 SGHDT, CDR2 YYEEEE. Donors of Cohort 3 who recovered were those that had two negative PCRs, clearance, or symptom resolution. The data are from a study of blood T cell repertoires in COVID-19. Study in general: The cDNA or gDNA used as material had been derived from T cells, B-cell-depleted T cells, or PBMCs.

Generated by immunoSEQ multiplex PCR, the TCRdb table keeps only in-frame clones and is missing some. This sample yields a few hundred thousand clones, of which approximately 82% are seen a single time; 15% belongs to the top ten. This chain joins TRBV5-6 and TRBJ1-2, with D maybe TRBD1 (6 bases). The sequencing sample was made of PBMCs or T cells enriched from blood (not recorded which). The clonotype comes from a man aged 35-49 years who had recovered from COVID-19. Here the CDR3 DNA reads TGTGCCAGCAGCTTGTTAAAGGGGGTCTACTATGGCTACACCTTC. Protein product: CASSLLKGVYYGYTF. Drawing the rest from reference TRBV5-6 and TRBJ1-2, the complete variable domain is DAGVTQSPTHLIKTRGQQVTLRCSPKSGHDTVSWYQQALGQGPQFIFQYYEEEERQRGNFPDRFSGHQFPNYSSELNVNALLLGDSALYLCASSLLKGVYYGYTFGSGTRLTVV.